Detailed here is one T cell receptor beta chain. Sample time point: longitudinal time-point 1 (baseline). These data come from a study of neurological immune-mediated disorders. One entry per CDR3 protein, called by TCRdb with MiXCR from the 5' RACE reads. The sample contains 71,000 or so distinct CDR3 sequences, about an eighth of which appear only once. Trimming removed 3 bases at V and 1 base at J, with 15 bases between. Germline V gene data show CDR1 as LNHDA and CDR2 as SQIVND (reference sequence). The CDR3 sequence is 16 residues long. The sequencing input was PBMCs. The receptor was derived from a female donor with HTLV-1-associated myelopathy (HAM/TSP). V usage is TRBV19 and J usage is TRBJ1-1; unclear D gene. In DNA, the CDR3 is TGTGCCAGTAGTATCTCAACTAGGAGGGCGAACACTGAAGCTTTCTTT. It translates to CASSISTRRANTEAFF. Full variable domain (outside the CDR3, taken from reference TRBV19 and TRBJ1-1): DGGITQSPKYLFRKEGQNVTLSCEQNLNHDAMYWYRQDPGQGLRLIYYSQIVNDFQKGDIAEGYSVSREKKESFPLTVTSAQKNPTAFYLCASSISTRRANTEAFFGQGTRLTVV.